This T cell receptor beta chain was observed in a study of response to subunit inactivated influenza vaccine. The ends were cut back, 6 bases at V and 4 bases at J, with 22 bases in the middle. The germline gives CDR1 MNHEY, CDR2 SVGEGT. The CDR3 loop spans 17 amino acids. In its sample, this clonotype was seen many times. TCRdb re-called the RT-PCR reads through MiXCR, storing one row per CDR3 protein. The table lists about 520,000 distinct CDR3 sequences, approximately 7.2% of them singletons, with around 13% in the top ten. This sequence originates from a man aged 45-69 years who received an inactivated influenza vaccine. The source was PBMCs from blood, collected approximately 25 months after vaccination. This chain links TRBV6-2 or TRBV6-3 with TRBJ2-1; D gene uncertain. As DNA, the CDR3 is TGTGCCAGCAGCCCGGGTCGGTGGCTAGGGATTTACAATGAGCAGTTCTTC. Translated: CASSPGRWLGIYNEQFF.